This T cell receptor (beta chain) was sequenced in a study of OX40 agonist ivuxolimab in advanced cancers. Study context: The patients received agonistic anti-OX40 (CD134) antibody ivuxolimab. Eligibility rules accepted prior anti-PD-1, anti-PD-L1 or anti-CTLA-4 therapy, and around 40% had some.

Overall study findings and caveats: Low normalized T-cell clonal expansion also characterized some of the nonresponders.

Some clones are missing from TCRdb's copy, which holds only in-frame ones; the method was immunoSEQ multiplex PCR. Of some 90,000 clones in the sample, more than 85% are singletons; the top ten hold around 3.3%. Enrollment shut out patients with autoimmune disease history or systemic immunosuppression. Turning to this clone: The antigen is not known.

The germline V and J ends were trimmed by 0 bases and 0 bases, with 9 bases remaining between them. Germline values: CDR1 GTSNPN, CDR2 SVGIG (reference sequence). The CDR3 sequence is 15 residues long. The rearrangement uses TRBV30 and TRBJ2-4; D remains ambiguous. This specimen consisted of CD4+ or CD8+ T cells sorted from blood, obtained in a trial of the OX40 agonist ivuxolimab. The origin of this receptor is an adult with an advanced solid tumor such as melanoma, head and neck, liver or kidney cancer. CDR3 nucleotide sequence: TGTGCCTGGAGTGTATACCCATTAGCCAAAAACATTCAGTACTTC. Translation gives CAWSVYPLAKNIQYF.